This TCR beta chain was retrieved from a study of blood T cells in healthy people across ages. Background on the study: About one barcoded TCR beta cDNA was captured per two T cells.

Findings and caveats of the study: In older individuals, TCR beta diversity per million T cells was lower, falling roughly linearly with age.

The CDR3 has 12 residues. V lost 7 bases, J lost 12 bases, and 18 bases lay in between. It was with a sample-barcoded 5' primer and a J-beta primer mix that a second PCR of roughly 6 to 12 cycles was run. TCRdb ran MiXCR on the 5' RACE reads and lists one entry per CDR3 protein. This sample has over 950,000 distinct CDR3 sequences; about two fifths occur once, and the top ten carry 13%. Concerning this clonotype: What it binds is not known.

This receptor was taken from a man between 18 and 29 years old in good health. The V and J genes are TRBV12-3 or TRBV12-4 and TRBJ1-2, with D maybe TRBD1 (5 bases). Material for sequencing was blood. CDR3 DNA: TGTGCCAGCAATTTTGGGGACTATATGAACACCTTC. It encodes CASNFGDYMNTF.